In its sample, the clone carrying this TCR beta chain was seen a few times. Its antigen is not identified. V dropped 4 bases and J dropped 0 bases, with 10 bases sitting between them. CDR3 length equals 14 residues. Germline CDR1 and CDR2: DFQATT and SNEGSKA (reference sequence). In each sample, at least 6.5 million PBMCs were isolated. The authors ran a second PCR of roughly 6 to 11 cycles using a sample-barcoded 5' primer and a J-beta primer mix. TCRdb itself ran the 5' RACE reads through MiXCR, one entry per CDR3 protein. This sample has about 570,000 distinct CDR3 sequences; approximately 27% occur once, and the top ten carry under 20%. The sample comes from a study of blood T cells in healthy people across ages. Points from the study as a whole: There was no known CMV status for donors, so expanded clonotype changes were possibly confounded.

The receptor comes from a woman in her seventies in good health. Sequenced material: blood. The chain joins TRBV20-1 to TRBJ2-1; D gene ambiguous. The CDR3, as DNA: TGCAGTGCTAACCGTGGGAACTCCTACAATGAGCAGTTCTTC. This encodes CSANRGNSYNEQFF.